This T cell receptor beta chain is from a study of T cell responses to AZD1222 COVID-19 vaccine. Points from the study as a whole: Researchers report vaccine-associated CD4 TCRs spanning spike, with dominance at 160-218 and 743-854. The study reported that nearly half of spike-specific TCRs target unmutated variant regions.

The method was immunoSEQ multiplex PCR; TCRdb's version includes in-frame clones alone and lacks a portion of them. The table shows 150,000 or so clones, with more than 85% occurring only once. As concerns this clone: Its matching antigen is unknown.

The CDR3 consists of 14 residues. Germline CDR1 reads SGHRS; CDR2 reads YFSETQ. Trimming pared 4 bases from V and 3 bases from J, leaving 11 bases between. The rearrangement links TRBV5-1 to TRBJ1-5; D is unresolved. The TCR comes from an adult who had recovered from COVID-19. Sequenced material: peripheral blood, taken after recovery from COVID-19. The CDR3 DNA reads TGCGCCAGCAGCCCGGAGGGTTACAATCAGCCCCAGCATTTT. It codes for CASSPEGYNQPQHF.